This entry describes one T cell receptor (beta chain). Its antigen remains unknown. CDR1 MGHRA and CDR2 YSYEKL come from the germline V gene. V was trimmed by 0 bases and J by 5 bases, leaving 13 bases between them. CDR3 length: 15 amino acids. The entry originates in a study of T cell repertoires in cytomegalovirus infection. The overall study: CMV epitopes in the study were HLA-C-restricted (recently identified) and HLA-B-restricted (well studied). Both a matching HLA type and CMV infection were indicated by public TCR beta signatures.

TCRdb reprocessed the reads with MiXCR, giving one entry per CDR3 protein. Found here are roughly 340,000 distinct CDR3 sequences, just under 30% of them singletons; the top ten hold over 15%. The clonotype was recovered from a human donor in good health (CMV status not recorded). Some clones in this sample may be carry-over from other donors' samples. Sequenced material: cultured PBMCs, taken from culture after CMV antigen stimulation. V and J are TRBV4-1 and TRBJ1-1, with D possibly TRBD1 on 6 matching bases. CDR3 bases: TGCGCCAGCAGCCAAGATGCGGGGGCGCGGACTGAAGCTTTCTTT. It specifies CASSQDAGARTEAFF.